This T cell receptor (beta chain) was sequenced in a study of cytomegalovirus exposure and HLA in healthy donors. Across the study: From donors who were HLA-typed, an early data release held about 89 million unique TCRs.

The PCR contained 60 Vbeta and 13 Jbeta primers. Generated by immunoSEQ multiplex PCR, the TCRdb table keeps only in-frame clones and is missing some. The data show 110,000 to 150,000 clones, roughly 9.7% seen once. Remarks on this clone: Its antigen is unknown.

Study findings and constraints: Per published accounts, TCR beta sequences correctly predicted the HLA-A and HLA-B alleles of most subjects. Only CMV serostatus was available as immune exposure information.

At the time of sampling, donors were nominally healthy, though unrecorded immune exposures were likely. CDR3 length: 15 residues. Germline CDR1 LNHDA, CDR2 SQIVND (reference sequence). The V end lost 0 bases, the J end lost 3 bases, and 9 bases lay between the germline ends. The sequence was collected from a man in his forties or fifties in good health and CMV-seronegative. Sequenced material: PBMCs. The chain employs TRBV19 and TRBJ1-5; D uncertain. CDR3 nucleotide sequence: TGTGCCAGTAGTATAGAATCACAGAACAATCAGCCCCAGCATTTT. It is translated as CASSIESQNNQPQHF.